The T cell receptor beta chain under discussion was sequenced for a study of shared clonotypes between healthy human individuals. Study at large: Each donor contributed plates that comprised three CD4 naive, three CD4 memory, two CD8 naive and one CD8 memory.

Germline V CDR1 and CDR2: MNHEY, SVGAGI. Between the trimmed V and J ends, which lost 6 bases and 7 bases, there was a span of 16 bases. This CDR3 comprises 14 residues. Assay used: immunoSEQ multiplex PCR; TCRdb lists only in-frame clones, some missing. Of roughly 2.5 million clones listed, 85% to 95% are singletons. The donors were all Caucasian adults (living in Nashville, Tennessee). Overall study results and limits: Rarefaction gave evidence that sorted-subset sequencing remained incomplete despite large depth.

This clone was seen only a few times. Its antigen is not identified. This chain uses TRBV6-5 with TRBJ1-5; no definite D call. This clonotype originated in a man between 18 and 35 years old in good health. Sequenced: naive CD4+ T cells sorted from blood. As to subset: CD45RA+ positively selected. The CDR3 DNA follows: TGTGCCAGCAGCAACGAGAGGGAAGGACAGCCCCAGCATTTT. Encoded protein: CASSNEREGQPQHF.